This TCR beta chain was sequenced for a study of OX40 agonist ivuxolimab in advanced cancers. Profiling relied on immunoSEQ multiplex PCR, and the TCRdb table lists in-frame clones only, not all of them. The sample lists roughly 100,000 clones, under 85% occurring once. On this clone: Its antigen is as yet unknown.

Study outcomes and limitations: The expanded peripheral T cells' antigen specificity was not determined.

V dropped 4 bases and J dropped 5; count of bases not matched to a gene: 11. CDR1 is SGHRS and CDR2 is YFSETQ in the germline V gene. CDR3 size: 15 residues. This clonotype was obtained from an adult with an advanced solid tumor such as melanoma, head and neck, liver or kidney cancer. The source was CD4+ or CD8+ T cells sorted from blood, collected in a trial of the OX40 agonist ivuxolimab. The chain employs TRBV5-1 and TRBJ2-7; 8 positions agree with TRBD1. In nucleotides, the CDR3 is TGCGCCAGCAGCATTGAGGACAGGGACCGGAACGAGCAGTACTTC. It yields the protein CASSIEDRDRNEQYF.